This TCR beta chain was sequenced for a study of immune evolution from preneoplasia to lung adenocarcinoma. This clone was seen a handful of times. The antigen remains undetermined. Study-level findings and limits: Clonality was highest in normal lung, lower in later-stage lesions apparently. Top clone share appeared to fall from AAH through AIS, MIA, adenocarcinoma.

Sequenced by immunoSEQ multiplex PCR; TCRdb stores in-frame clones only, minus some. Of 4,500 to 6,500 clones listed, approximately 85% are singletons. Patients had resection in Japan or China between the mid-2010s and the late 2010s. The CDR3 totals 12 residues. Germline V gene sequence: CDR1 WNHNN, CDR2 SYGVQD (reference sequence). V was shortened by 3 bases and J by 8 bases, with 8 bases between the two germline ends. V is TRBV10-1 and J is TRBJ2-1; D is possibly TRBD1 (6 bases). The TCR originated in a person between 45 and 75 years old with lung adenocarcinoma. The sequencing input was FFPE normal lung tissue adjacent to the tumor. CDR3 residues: CASSDRGDEQFF. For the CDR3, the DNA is TGCGCCAGCAGTGACAGGGGAGATGAGCAGTTCTTC.